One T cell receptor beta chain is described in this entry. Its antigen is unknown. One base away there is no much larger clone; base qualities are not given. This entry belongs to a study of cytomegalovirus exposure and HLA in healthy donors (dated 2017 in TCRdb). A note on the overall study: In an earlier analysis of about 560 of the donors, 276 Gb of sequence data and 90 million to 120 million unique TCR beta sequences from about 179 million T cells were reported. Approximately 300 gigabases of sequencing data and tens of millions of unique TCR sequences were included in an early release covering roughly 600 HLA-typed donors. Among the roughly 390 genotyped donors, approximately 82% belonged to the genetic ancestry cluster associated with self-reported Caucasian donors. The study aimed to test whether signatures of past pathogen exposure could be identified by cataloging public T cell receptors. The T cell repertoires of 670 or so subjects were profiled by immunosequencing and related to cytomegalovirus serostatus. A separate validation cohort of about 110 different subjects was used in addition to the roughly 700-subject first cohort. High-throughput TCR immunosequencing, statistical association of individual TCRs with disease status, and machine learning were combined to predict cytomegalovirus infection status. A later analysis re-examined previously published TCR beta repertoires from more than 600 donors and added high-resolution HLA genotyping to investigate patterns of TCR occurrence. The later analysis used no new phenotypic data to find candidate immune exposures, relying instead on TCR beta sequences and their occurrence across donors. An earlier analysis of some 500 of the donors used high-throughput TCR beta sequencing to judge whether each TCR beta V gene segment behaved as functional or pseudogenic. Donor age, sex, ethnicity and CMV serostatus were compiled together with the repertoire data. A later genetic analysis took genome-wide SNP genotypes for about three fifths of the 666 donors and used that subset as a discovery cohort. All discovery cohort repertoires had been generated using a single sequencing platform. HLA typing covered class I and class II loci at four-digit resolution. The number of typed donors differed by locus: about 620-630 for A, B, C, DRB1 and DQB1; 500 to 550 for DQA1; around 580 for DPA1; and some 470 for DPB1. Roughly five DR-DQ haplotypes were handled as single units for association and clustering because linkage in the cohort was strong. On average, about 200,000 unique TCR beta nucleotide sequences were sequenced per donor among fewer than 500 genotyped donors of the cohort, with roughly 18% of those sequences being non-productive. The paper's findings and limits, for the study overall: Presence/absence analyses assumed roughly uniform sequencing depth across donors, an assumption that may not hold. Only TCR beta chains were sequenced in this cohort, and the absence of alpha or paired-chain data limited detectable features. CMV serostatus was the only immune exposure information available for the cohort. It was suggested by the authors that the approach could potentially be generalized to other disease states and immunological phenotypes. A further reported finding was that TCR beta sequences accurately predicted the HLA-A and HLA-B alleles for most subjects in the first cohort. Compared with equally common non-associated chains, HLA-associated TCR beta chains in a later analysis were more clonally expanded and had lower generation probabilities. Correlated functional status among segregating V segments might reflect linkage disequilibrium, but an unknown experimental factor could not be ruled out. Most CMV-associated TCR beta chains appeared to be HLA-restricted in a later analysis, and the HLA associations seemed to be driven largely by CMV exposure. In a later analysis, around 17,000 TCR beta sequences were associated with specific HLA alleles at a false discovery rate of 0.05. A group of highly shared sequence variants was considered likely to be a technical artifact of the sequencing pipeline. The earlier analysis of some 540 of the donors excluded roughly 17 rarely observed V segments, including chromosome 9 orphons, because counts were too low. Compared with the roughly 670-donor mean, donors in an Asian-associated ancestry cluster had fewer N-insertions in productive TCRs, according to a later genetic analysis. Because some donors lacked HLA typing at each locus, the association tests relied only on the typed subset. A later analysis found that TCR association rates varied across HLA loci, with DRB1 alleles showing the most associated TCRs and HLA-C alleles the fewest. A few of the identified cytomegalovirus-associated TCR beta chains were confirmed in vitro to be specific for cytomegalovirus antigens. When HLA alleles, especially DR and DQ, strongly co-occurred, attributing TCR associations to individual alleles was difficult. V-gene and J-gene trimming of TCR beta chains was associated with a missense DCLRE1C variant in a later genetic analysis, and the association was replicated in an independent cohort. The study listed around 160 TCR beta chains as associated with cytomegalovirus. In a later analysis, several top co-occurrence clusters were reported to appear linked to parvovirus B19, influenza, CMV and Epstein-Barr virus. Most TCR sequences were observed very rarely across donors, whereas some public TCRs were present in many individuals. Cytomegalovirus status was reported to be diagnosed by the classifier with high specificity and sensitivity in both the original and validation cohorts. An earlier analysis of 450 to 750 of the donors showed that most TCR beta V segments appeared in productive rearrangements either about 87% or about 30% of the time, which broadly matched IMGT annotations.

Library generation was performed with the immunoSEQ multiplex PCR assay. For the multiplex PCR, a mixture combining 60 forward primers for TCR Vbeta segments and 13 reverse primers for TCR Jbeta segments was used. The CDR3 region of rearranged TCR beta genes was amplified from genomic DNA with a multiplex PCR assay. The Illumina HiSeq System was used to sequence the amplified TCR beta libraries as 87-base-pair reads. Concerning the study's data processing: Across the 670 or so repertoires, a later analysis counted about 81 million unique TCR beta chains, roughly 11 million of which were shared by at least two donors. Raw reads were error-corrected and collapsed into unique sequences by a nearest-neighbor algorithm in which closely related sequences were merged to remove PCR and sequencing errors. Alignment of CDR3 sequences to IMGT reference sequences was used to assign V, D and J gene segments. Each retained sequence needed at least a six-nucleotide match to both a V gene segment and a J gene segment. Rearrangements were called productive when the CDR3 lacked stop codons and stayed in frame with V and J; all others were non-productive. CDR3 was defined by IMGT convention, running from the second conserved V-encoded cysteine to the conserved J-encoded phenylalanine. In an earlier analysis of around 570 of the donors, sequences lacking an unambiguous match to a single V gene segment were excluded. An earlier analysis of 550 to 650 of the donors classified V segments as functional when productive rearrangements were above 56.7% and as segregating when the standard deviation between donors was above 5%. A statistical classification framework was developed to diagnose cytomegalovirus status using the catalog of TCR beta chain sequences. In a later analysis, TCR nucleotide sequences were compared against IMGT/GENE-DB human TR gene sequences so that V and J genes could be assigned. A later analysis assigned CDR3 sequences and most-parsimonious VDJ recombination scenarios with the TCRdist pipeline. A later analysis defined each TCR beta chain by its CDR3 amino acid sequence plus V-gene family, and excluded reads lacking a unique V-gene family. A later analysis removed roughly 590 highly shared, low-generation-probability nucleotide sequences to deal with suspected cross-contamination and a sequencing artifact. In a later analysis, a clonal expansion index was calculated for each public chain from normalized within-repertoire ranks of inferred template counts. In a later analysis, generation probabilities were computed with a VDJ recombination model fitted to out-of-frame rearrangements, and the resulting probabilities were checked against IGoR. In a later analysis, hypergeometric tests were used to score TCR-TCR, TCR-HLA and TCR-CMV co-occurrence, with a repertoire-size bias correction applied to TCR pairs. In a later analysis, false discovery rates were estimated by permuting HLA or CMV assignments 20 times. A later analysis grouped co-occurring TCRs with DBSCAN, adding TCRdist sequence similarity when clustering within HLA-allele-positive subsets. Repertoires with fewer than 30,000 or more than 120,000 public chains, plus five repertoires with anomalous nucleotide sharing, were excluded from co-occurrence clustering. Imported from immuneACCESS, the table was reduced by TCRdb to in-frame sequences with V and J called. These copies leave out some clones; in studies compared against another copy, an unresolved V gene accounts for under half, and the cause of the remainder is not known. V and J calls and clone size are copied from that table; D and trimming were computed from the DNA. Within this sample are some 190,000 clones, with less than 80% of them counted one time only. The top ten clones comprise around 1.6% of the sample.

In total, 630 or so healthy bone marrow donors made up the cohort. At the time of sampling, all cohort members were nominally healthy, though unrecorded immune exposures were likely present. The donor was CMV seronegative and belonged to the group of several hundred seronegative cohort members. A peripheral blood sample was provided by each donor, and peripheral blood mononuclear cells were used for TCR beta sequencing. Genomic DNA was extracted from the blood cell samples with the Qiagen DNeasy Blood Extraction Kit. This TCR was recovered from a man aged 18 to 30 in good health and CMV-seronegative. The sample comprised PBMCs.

The nucleotides are TGTGCCAGCACCGAAGCAGGGGGCTTCGGGCAGTTCTTC. The encoded protein is CASTEAGGFGQFF. The rearranged segments are TRBV25-1 and TRBJ2-1, with TRBD1 identical over 8 junction bases. The CDR3 has 13 amino acids, counting the end cysteine and phenylalanine. The read is trimmed to its CDR3 DNA, 39 bases read in frame from base 1. From a lookup of the germline V gene, CDR1 and CDR2 are MGHDK and SYGVNS. V loses 7 bases at its end and J loses 12 bases; junction bases beyond the gene matches: 11.